The clone carrying this TCR beta chain appeared a few times. What it binds is not known. This sample is drawn from a study of beta chain features in type 1 diabetes. Study-wide background: Cell yields, gender and age were similar in healthy donors and patients. All samples combined gave 95 million to 130 million sorted cells for examination. Study results and caveats: There was a possibility that cDNA sequencing over-represented cells with high TCR expression.

What was sequenced were expressed TCRB transcripts, since all of the isolated RNA had been reverse transcribed. It was found that naive, central memory and regulatory T cell samples averaged about 4 million reads. Profiling relied on immunoSEQ multiplex PCR, and the TCRdb table lists in-frame clones only, not all of them. The sample includes 120,000 to 150,000 clones, more than 9% of them seen just once. CDR3 length equals 17 residues. Per germline, CDR1 SGHTA and CDR2 FQGNSA. Losses at the gene ends were 1 base for V and 5 bases for J; bases not matched to a gene: 9. This clonotype was sampled from a man aged 18 to 35 in good health. The chain is built from TRBV7-2 and TRBJ1-5; 9 positions agree with TRBD1. The sample taken for sequencing was naive CD4+ T cells from blood. The CDR3 loop reads CASSLVGTGRRDQPQHF. CDR3 sequence (DNA): TGTGCCAGCAGCTTAGTTGGGACAGGGAGAAGAGATCAGCCCCAGCATTTT.